This entry describes one T cell receptor (beta chain). This clonotype occurred many times. Which antigen it targets is not known. No base-level quality is on record; no much larger clone is a single base apart. The germline V gene (reference sequence) gives CDR1 as DFQATT and CDR2 as SNEGSKA. V is pared back by 3 bases and J by 5 bases, with 10 bases lying between the germline termini. The CDR3 runs 12 amino acids, cysteine and phenylalanine included. The DNA shown is the 36-base CDR3, in frame from base 1. The data were obtained in a study of CD8 T cells in ankylosing spondylitis listed by TCRdb under 2017. Looking at the study overall: T cell receptor beta repertoires were profiled in healthy donors and ankylosing spondylitis patients so that disease-linked TCR variants could be found. The full study cohort was made up of about 25 ankylosing spondylitis patients and approximately 100 healthy donors. Samples of peripheral blood were taken, and for ankylosing spondylitis patients, synovial fluid was collected as well.

TCRdb names Illumina HiSeq 2500 as the instrument used. Quantitative 5'-RACE with molecular barcodes was used to prepare TCR beta libraries. Per the authors' processing: A new computational method based on a probabilistic model of VDJ rearrangement was used to identify disease-linked TCR variants. TCRdb trimmed the raw reads at Q25, called clones with MiXCR and kept productive beta chains. Merged by CDR3 protein, the rows form single entries marked with the most common genes and DNA. TCRdb's processing, not the authors', yielded these V and J calls. Here the sample has 700,000 to 850,000 distinct CDR3 sequences; roughly 10% occur a single time. The top ten hold approximately 0.5% of the sample. Beyond this particular receptor, the publication reports: Some motif variants were previously reported in synovial fluid and blood of reactive arthritis patients, suggesting common disease-initiation mechanisms. A CD8+ phenotype was shown by the disease-linked clones, which were found at relatively low frequencies in peripheral blood. The disease-linked clones were reported as significantly enriched in matched synovial fluid samples from ankylosing spondylitis patients. Blood from ankylosing spondylitis patients appeared to be characterized by a TCR beta motif made up of seven or eight highly homologous amino acid variants.

The origin of this receptor is a male donor with ankylosing spondylitis. Sequences were obtained from blood, either unsorted or a sorted T cell fraction (not recorded which). The sequence links TRBV20-1 to TRBJ2-5; TRBD1 is perhaps the D gene, given 6 matching bases. The CDR3 protein: CSASQGSETQYF. The sequenced DNA: TGCAGTGCTAGTCAGGGGTCGGAGACCCAGTACTTC.